This entry lists 29 T cell receptor beta chains sequenced from one sample in a study of blood T cell repertoires in COVID-19. Some clones are missing from TCRdb's copy, which holds only in-frame ones; the method was immunoSEQ multiplex PCR. In the table there are some 350,000 clones, 85% to 90% of which are singletons. The sample taken for sequencing was peripheral blood. The receptors derive from a man between 18 and 29 years old with active or convalescent COVID-19.

The chain links TRBV7-2 to TRBJ1-6; the D gene is possibly TRBD1 (5 bases). V was clipped by 7 bases and J by 14 bases, with 21 bases between them. The CDR3 loop spans 14 amino acids. Germline V gene lookup returns CDR1 SGHTA and CDR2 FQGNSA. CDR3 in amino acids: CASTPQGRGATLHF. CDR3 bases: TGTGCCAGCACCCCTCAGGGTAGAGGAGCTACCCTCCACTTT.

The rearrangement joins TRBV13 to TRBJ2-5; 9 bases fit TRBD2. Per the germline V gene, CDR1 is PRHDT and CDR2 is FYEKMQ (reference sequence). The V and J ends lost 2 bases and 5 bases, in that order; junction bases with no gene match: 12. The CDR3 contains 17 residues. The CDR3 DNA follows: TGTGCCAGCAGCTTAATGGGATTAGCGGGAGTTGGGGAGACCCAGTACTTC. It specifies CASSLMGLAGVGETQYF.

The chain has TRBV19 and TRBJ2-1, with unresolved D. The CDR3 is 15 amino acids. Germline loops: CDR1 LNHDA, CDR2 SQIVND (reference sequence). Trimming pared 2 bases from V and 4 bases from J, leaving 12 bases between. The CDR3 region has the DNA TGTGCCAGTAGTATATCAATTGCGGCTTACAATGAGCAGTTCTTC. Its translation is CASSISIAAYNEQFF.

The V call is TRBV25-1, the J call TRBJ1-5, with D perhaps TRBD1 (5 bases). Deletions cut 2 bases from V and 9 bases from J, with 14 bases between. CDR3 length equals 14 residues. Germline CDR1 is MGHDK and CDR2 is SYGVNS. The DNA of the CDR3 is TGTGCCAGCAGTGAAGGAACTGCAGGGCCGCCCCAGCATTTT. It codes for CASSEGTAGPPQHF.

This chain uses TRBV12-5 with TRBJ1-1; D is uncertain. The V gene lost 5 bases and the J gene lost 5 bases, with 21 bases spanning the gap. The germline gives CDR1 LGHNT, CDR2 FRNRAP. This CDR3 region has 16 residues. The CDR3 sequence is CASGISTVAGLTEAFF. CDR3 nucleotides: TGTGCTAGTGGTATATCAACAGTGGCTGGGCTTACTGAAGCTTTCTTT.

The gene calls are TRBV9 and TRBJ2-2; 8 nucleotides line up with TRBD1. The V gene's germline CDR1 is SGDLS and CDR2 YYNGEE. Germline trimming cut 6 bases from V and 4 bases from J; bases unmatched to any gene: 5. The CDR3 runs to 14 residues. CDR3 in amino acids: CASNPTGGTGELFF. The CDR3 coding sequence is TGTGCCAGCAACCCTACAGGGGGCACCGGGGAGCTGTTTTTT.

This clone showed up just once. The chain employs TRBV27 and TRBJ2-3; 7 nucleotides align to TRBD2. The CDR3 consists of 14 residues. J gave up 2 bases and V 6 bases, and 5 bases lay outside the gene matches. Germline V gives CDR1 MNHEY, CDR2 SMNVEV (reference sequence). The CDR3 DNA sequence: TGTGCCAGCAGGCGGGCGGGGGACACAGATACGCAGTATTTT. It yields the protein CASRRAGDTDTQYF.

The chain recombines TRBV5-1 with TRBJ2-2, with D maybe TRBD2 (6 bases). CDR1 is SGHRS and CDR2 is YFSETQ in the germline V gene. The ends were cut back, 5 bases at V and 3 bases at J, with 11 bases in the middle. The length of the CDR3 is 14 residues. CDR3 DNA sequence: TGCGCCAGCAGTACGGGGGAGGACACCGGGGAGCTGTTTTTT. It yields the protein CASSTGEDTGELFF.

This clone has only one observation. V and J are TRBV19 and TRBJ2-3; a possible D gene is TRBD2 (6 bases). Germline V lookup: CDR1 LNHDA, CDR2 SQIVND (reference sequence). Deletions cut 7 bases from V and 0 bases from J, with 17 bases between. The CDR3 contains 16 residues. The CDR3 DNA follows: TGTGCCAGTACCATAGCACGGGAGTCTAGCACAGATACGCAGTATTTT. Residues: CASTIARESSTDTQYF.

J is TRBJ2-1 and V is TRBV5-5; tentatively, D is TRBD2 (5 bases). The CDR3 has 16 residues. V was cut by 4 bases and J by 0 bases, with 14 bases left in between. The germline CDR1 and CDR2 sequences are SGHKS and YYEKEE (reference sequence). The CDR3 bases are TGTGCCAGCAGCCGGGGTCTGGCGGTCTCCTACAATGAGCAGTTCTTC. Translated, it gives CASSRGLAVSYNEQFF.

J is TRBJ2-2 and V is TRBV27, with TRBD2 as a possible D gene (5 bases). V gave up 8 bases and J gave up 4 bases, with 14 bases separating them. The CDR3 is 14 amino acids. In germline, CDR1 is MNHEY, CDR2 SMNVEV (reference sequence). CDR3 sequence: CASLPRGSTGELFF. As DNA, the CDR3 is TGTGCCAGCCTCCCCCGGGGTTCCACCGGGGAGCTGTTTTTT.

This chain connects TRBV19 to TRBJ1-3, with no clear D. Between the trimmed V and J ends, which lost 6 bases and 0 bases, there was a span of 12 bases. There are 15 residues in the CDR3. Germline assignment: CDR1 LNHDA and CDR2 SQIVND (reference sequence). The CDR3 loop is CASRGVYLSGNTIYF. The DNA of the CDR3 is TGTGCCAGTAGAGGAGTGTACCTCTCTGGAAACACCATATATTTT. Based on the CDR3 plus reference TRBV19 and TRBJ1-3, the full variable domain is DGGITQSPKYLFRKEGQNVTLSCEQNLNHDAMYWYRQDPGQGLRLIYYSQIVNDFQKGDIAEGYSVSREKKESFPLTVTSAQKNPTAFYLCASRGVYLSGNTIYFGEGSWLTVV.

The chain uses TRBV24-1 and TRBJ1-5; 8 nucleotides agree with TRBD1. CDR1 is KGHDR, CDR2 SFDVKD, per germline. The CDR3 consists of 16 residues. Trimming removed 4 bases from V and 6 bases from J; junction bases left unmatched: 10. In DNA form, the CDR3 reads TGTGCCACCAGTGACCGGGGACAGGCAAAGGGTCAGCCCCAGCATTTT. It yields the protein CATSDRGQAKGQPQHF.

This clone was picked up one time. The J gene is TRBJ1-5, the V gene TRBV4-1; TRBD1 might be the D (6 bases). Germline V gene sequence: CDR1 MGHRA, CDR2 YSYEKL. The CDR3 is 14 amino acids. Trimming took 1 base from V and 6 from J, leaving 10 bases between them. As DNA, the CDR3 is TGCGCCAGCAGCCAAGTTTTAGGGGGTCAGCCCCAGCATTTT. Encoded protein: CASSQVLGGQPQHF.

The chain employs TRBV2 and TRBJ2-5; 11 bases agree with TRBD2. The germline gives CDR1 SNHLY, CDR2 FYNNEI. The CDR3 is made up of 14 amino acids. The junction had 6 bases not matched to a gene; V was cut back by 8 bases and J by 4 bases. The CDR3 is CASRSGRAIETQYF. CDR3 nucleotide sequence: TGTGCCAGCCGTAGCGGGAGGGCTATAGAGACCCAGTACTTC.

CDR3: CASIYRTSGSGELFF. CDR3 coding DNA: TGTGCCAGCATTTATCGGACTAGCGGGAGCGGGGAGCTGTTTTTT. This chain joins TRBV2 and TRBJ2-2; 13 bases are a match to TRBD2. Germline V lookup: CDR1 SNHLY, CDR2 FYNNEI. The J segment lost 7 bases and the V segment lost 7 bases, leaving 6 bases of the junction unmatched. This CDR3 comprises 15 residues.

CDR3 in amino acids: CASSELAYNEQFF. The DNA of the CDR3 is TGTGCCAGCAGTGAACTGGCTTACAATGAGCAGTTCTTC. This chain uses TRBV2 with TRBJ2-1; D unclear. The CDR3 runs to 13 residues. CDR1 and CDR2 from the germline V gene are SNHLY and FYNNEI. The V gene lost 2 bases and the J gene lost 4 bases, with 6 bases spanning the gap.

The gene calls are TRBV3-1 (or the pseudogene TRBV3-2) and TRBJ1-2; 10 bases fit TRBD1. CDR1 is LGHDT and CDR2 is YNNKEL in the germline V gene (reference sequence). V gave up 3 bases and J gave up 8 bases; unmatched junction bases: 12. The CDR3 consists of 16 residues. The CDR3 reads CASSHTIYGTGDGYTF. In nucleotides, the CDR3 is TGTGCCAGCAGCCATACTATCTACGGGACAGGGGACGGCTACACCTTC.

This chain connects TRBV30 to TRBJ1-3, with no clear D. Per germline, CDR1 GTSNPN and CDR2 SVGIG (reference sequence). There are 19 residues in the CDR3. Trimming took 0 bases from V and 0 from J, leaving 21 bases between them. The CDR3 coding sequence is TGTGCCTGGAGTGTAACAAGGATATACAGTCCCAACTCTGGAAACACCATATATTTT. It is translated as CAWSVTRIYSPNSGNTIYF.

This chain uses TRBV11-1 with TRBJ2-3, with 7 bases fitting TRBD2. From germline, CDR1 is SGHAT and CDR2 FQDESV (reference sequence). The CDR3 runs to 16 residues. With V trimmed by 5 bases and J by 4 bases, 12 bases remained unmatched. Here the CDR3 reads CASSPSGGSSSDTQYF. In DNA, the CDR3 is TGTGCCAGCAGCCCTAGTGGCGGGAGTAGCTCAGATACGCAGTATTTT.

The genes are TRBV6-5 and TRBJ2-5; D may be TRBD1 (5 bases). CDR1 and CDR2 from the germline V gene are MNHEY and SVGAGI. V lost 4 bases, J lost 2 bases, and 14 bases lay in between. The CDR3 extends over 15 amino acids. CDR3 protein: CASSSPTATQETQYF. CDR3 in DNA: TGTGCCAGCAGTTCCCCGACAGCAACTCAAGAGACCCAGTACTTC.

The genes are TRBV18 and TRBJ2-5; no firm D call. The germline gives CDR1 KGHSH, CDR2 LQKENI. Trimming removed 8 bases at V and 5 bases at J, with 15 bases between. The CDR3 loop spans 13 amino acids. CDR3 sequence reads: CASAPAGLETQYF. The CDR3 nucleotides read TGTGCCAGCGCCCCGGCAGGCTTGGAGACCCAGTACTTC. The full variable domain, rest sourced from reference TRBV18 and TRBJ2-5, is NAGVMQNPRHLVRRRGQEARLRCSPMKGHSHVYWYRQLPEEGLKFMVYLQKENIIDESGMPKERFSAEFPKEGPSILRIQQVVRGDSAAYFCASAPAGLETQYFGPGTRLLVL.

The chain uses TRBV9 and TRBJ1-4; 7 bases map to TRBD1. This CDR3 spans 15 amino acids. The ends lost 1 base at V and 4 bases at J; junction bases unmatched: 4. Germline V gene lookup returns CDR1 SGDLS and CDR2 YYNGEE. CDR3 loop: CASSVYRDSNEKLFF. The DNA of the CDR3 is TGTGCCAGCAGCGTATATCGGGACAGTAATGAAAAACTGTTTTTT.

J is TRBJ2-7 and V is TRBV7-3; D perhaps matches TRBD2 (7 bases). Germline V gives CDR1 SGHTA, CDR2 FQGTGA. The V and J ends lost 5 bases and 3 bases respectively, with 17 bases between them. The CDR3 is 15 amino acids. In DNA, the CDR3 is TGTGCCAGCAGCCCCTCGGCGGGGGCTAACTACGAGCAGTACTTC. Its translation is CASSPSAGANYEQYF. Looking up the rest from reference TRBV7-3 and TRBJ2-7 gives the full variable domain: GAGVSQTPSNKVTEKGKYVELRCDPISGHTALYWYRQSLGQGPEFLIYFQGTGAADDSGLPNDRFFAVRPEGSVSTLKIQRTERGDSAVYLCASSPSAGANYEQYFGPGTRLTVT.

This sequence joins TRBV19 and TRBJ2-1; 7 bases match TRBD2. J gave up 5 bases and V 10 bases, and 11 bases lay outside the gene matches. Germline CDR1 and CDR2: LNHDA and SQIVND (reference sequence). CDR3 size: 14 residues. The CDR3 region is CATAGPGVNNEQFF. In DNA, the CDR3 is TGTGCCACAGCGGGGCCAGGCGTAAACAATGAGCAGTTCTTC.

The rearrangement joins TRBV6-2 or TRBV6-3 to TRBJ1-2; D not resolved. In germline, CDR1 is MNHEY, CDR2 SVGEGT. V was clipped by 0 bases and J by 2 bases, with 10 bases between them. The CDR3 has 15 amino acids. CDR3 residues: CASSYSIPGNYGYTF. The CDR3, as DNA: TGTGCCAGCAGTTACTCGATCCCCGGGAACTATGGCTACACCTTC.

CDR3 in DNA: TGTGCCAGCACCGAGACGGGAAGCAATCAGCCCCAGCATTTT. It specifies CASTETGSNQPQHF. The chain is built from TRBV5-6 and TRBJ1-5; D gene uncertain. Per germline, CDR1 SGHDT and CDR2 YYEEEE. The CDR3 is made up of 14 amino acids. V was clipped by 6 bases and J by 1 base, with 11 bases between them.

The chain is built from TRBV7-3 and TRBJ1-5; no clear D gene. V was trimmed by 8 bases and J by 2 bases, leaving 10 bases between them. This CDR3 spans 13 amino acids. Germline CDR1 reads SGHTA; CDR2 reads FQGTGA. The CDR3: CASAKERNQPQHF. The CDR3 DNA reads as TGTGCCAGCGCAAAGGAGCGCAATCAGCCCCAGCATTTT.

The chain uses TRBV3-1 (or the pseudogene TRBV3-2) and TRBJ2-7; 12 nucleotides line up with TRBD2. Germline CDR1 and CDR2: LGHDT and YNNKEL (reference sequence). Germline trimming cut 1 base from V and 2 bases from J; bases unmatched to any gene: 0. The CDR3 extends over 15 amino acids. For the CDR3, the DNA is TGTGCCAGCAGCCAAGGACTAGCGGGAGCCTACGAGCAGTACTTC. It translates to CASSQGLAGAYEQYF.